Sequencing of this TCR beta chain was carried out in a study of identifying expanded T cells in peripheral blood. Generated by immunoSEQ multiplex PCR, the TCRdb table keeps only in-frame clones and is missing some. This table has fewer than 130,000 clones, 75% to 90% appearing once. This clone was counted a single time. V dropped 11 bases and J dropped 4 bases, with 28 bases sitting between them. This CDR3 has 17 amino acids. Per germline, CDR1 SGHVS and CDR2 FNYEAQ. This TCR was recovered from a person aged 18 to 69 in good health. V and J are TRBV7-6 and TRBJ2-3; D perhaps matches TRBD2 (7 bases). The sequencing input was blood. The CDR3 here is CAPSPEGGPGLPDTQYF. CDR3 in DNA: TGTGCCCCTTCTCCGGAGGGGGGGCCCGGATTGCCAGATACGCAGTATTTT.